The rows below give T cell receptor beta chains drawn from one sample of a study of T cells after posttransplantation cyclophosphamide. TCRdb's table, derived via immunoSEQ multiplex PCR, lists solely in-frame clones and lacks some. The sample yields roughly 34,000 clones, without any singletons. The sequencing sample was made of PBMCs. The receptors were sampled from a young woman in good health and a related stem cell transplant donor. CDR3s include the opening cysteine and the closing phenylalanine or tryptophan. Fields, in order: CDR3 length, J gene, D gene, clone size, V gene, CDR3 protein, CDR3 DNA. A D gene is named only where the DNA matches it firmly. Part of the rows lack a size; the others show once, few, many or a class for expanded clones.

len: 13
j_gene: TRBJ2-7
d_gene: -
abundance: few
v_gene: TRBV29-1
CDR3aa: CSVAMGLPSEQYF
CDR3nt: TGCAGCGTTGCCATGGGACTGCCCTCCGAGCAGTACTTC

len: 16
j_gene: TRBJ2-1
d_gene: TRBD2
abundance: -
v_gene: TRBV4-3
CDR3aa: CASSQDRAGGRDEQFF
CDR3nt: TGCGCCAGCAGCCAAGATCGAGCGGGGGGAAGGGATGAGCAGTTCTTC

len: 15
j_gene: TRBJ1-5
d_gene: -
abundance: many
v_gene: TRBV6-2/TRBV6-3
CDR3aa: CASSKTRNSNQPQHF
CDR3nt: TGTGCCAGCAGTAAAACAAGAAATAGCAATCAGCCCCAGCATTTT

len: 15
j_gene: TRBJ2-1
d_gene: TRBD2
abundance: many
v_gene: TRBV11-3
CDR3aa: CASSSGLVTYNEQFF
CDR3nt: TGTGCCAGCAGCTCGGGACTAGTAACGTACAATGAGCAGTTCTTC

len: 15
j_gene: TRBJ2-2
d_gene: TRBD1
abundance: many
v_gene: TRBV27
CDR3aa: CASSPGTANTGELFF
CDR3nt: TGTGCCAGCAGTCCCGGGACAGCGAACACCGGGGAGCTGTTTTTT

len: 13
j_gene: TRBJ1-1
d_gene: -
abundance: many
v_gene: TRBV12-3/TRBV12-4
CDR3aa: CASSLQGITEAFF
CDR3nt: TGTGCCAGCAGTTTGCAGGGTATCACTGAAGCTTTCTTT

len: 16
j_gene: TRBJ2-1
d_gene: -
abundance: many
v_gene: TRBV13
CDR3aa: CASSRGLGAKRGEQFF
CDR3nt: TGTGCCAGCAGCCGCGGTCTGGGAGCCAAAAGGGGTGAGCAGTTCTTC

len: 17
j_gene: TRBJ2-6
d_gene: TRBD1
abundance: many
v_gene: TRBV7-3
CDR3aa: CASSSGTDNSGANVLTF
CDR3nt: TGTGCCAGCAGTTCCGGGACAGACAACTCTGGGGCCAACGTCCTGACTTTC

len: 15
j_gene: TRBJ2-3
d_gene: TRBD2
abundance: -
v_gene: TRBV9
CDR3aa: CASSPTSGGTDTQYF
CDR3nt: TGTGCCAGCAGCCCGACTAGCGGGGGGACAGATACGCAGTATTTT

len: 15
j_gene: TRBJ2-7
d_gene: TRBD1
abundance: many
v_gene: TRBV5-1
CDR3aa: CASQKGTGGTYEQYF
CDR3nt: TGCGCCAGCCAAAAAGGGACAGGGGGGACCTACGAGCAGTACTTC

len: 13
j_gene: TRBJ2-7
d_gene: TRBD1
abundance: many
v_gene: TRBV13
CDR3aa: CASSRDRGREQYF
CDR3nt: TGTGCCAGCAGCCGGGACAGGGGGCGCGAGCAGTACTTC

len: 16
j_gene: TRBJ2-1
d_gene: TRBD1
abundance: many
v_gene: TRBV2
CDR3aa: CASTRGGTGLYNEQFF
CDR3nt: TGTGCCAGCACCCGCGGCGGGACAGGGCTCTACAATGAGCAGTTCTTC